The 5 T cell receptor beta chains presented below share a single source sample, sequenced in a study of CXCR3-negative and CXCR3-positive naive CD8 T cells. Study-level findings and limits: When CXCR3-positive naive cells were set against CXCR3-negative naive cells, the former had more hydrophobic TRB CDR3s.

UMI-labeled 5' RACE yielded the TRB cDNA libraries. TCRdb re-called the 5' RACE reads and catalogs CDR3 proteins one per entry, DNA excluded. Its clone listing holds approximately 100,000 distinct CDR3 sequences. The antigens of these receptors remain unknown. Sequenced: naive CXCR3+ CD8+ T cells from blood. Subset specified: CD45RO-CCR7+CD27+CD95- naive CD8+ T cells expressing CXCR3 (TNR3+). Receptors were obtained from a human donor in good health. Some clones in this sample may be carry-over from other donors' samples.

This rearrangement joins TRBV7-3 to TRBJ2-1. CDR1 and CDR2 from the germline V gene are SGHTA and FQGTGA. The CDR3 length is 16 residues. CDR3 amino acids: CASSLGPDSSYNEQFF.

The gene calls are TRBV27 and TRBJ2-3; TCRdb reports TRBD1, a call that lacks DNA to check it against. Germline V gene lookup returns CDR1 MNHEY and CDR2 SMNVEV (reference sequence). The CDR3 has 15 residues. Here the CDR3 reads CAGSLRQGAPLGQYF.

The genes are TRBV29-1 and TRBJ2-5; the TRBD2 assignment by TCRdb is unverifiable without DNA. Germline lookup yields CDR1 SQVTM and CDR2 ANQGSEA. The CDR3 covers 14 residues. CDR3 residues: CSVPAWGGQETQYF.

The rearrangement links TRBV29-1 to TRBJ1-1; the D call of TRBD1 rests on TCRdb alone, since no DNA is present to check it. From germline, CDR1 is SQVTM and CDR2 ANQGSEA. The CDR3 length is 14 residues. This CDR3 is CSDALPGQGGMPFF.

V and J are TRBV29-1 and TRBJ2-3; the D call of TRBD1 rests on TCRdb alone, since no DNA is present to check it. Germline CDR1 is SQVTM and CDR2 is ANQGSEA. The CDR3 contains 14 residues. CDR3 protein: CSVEQGGTTDTQYF.